One and the same sample provided the 18 T cell receptor beta chains below, sequenced in a study of CD8 T cells in Susac syndrome. Reverse transcription used about 0.45 to 1 ug RNA and random hexamers. TCRdb reprocessed the immunoSEQ multiplex PCR reads via MiXCR and lists one record per CDR3 protein. The table shows about 280,000 distinct CDR3 sequences, with about 85% occurring only once. Sequencing input: CD8+ T cells from PBMCs. These receptors were taken from a human donor with multiple sclerosis.

This rearrangement joins TRBV11-2 to TRBJ2-7; possible D gene TRBD2, 6 bases. The CDR3 extends over 15 amino acids. V lost 5 bases and J 2 bases, leaving 16 bases between the germline ends. Germline CDR1 is SGHAT and CDR2 is FQNNGV. The DNA of the CDR3 is TGTGCCAGCAGCCCCCGGCGCGGGGCCCCCTACGAGCAGTACTTC. The encoded protein is CASSPRRGAPYEQYF.

The CDR3 loop reads CATQTRSSYEQYF. CDR3 nucleotide sequence: TGTGCCACCCAAACAAGGAGCTCCTACGAGCAGTACTTC. The chain uses TRBV19 and TRBJ2-7; unclear D gene. Germline V gives CDR1 LNHDA, CDR2 SQIVND (reference sequence). CDR3 length: 13 amino acids. V lost 10 bases and J 0 bases, leaving 13 bases between the germline ends.

This clonotype was counted only a few times. The chain joins TRBV7-9 to TRBJ2-7, with D possibly matching TRBD2 (5 bases). The ends were cut back, 1 base at V and 6 bases at J, with 22 bases in the middle. Germline assignment: CDR1 SEHNR and CDR2 FQNEAQ (reference sequence). The CDR3 loop spans 17 amino acids. The CDR3 DNA reads TGTGCCAGCAGCTTAGGGAGTGGGAGACTCCTCCGCGGCGAGCAGTACTTC. This translates into CASSLGSGRLLRGEQYF.

The rearrangement links TRBV5-1 to TRBJ2-7; D is unresolved. V gave up 0 bases and J gave up 0 bases, with 13 bases separating them. This CDR3 contains 16 residues. The germline CDR1 and CDR2 sequences are SGHRS and YFSETQ. CDR3 nucleotide sequence: TGCGCCAGCAGCTTGGATCCAGTTGGAAGCTCCTACGAGCAGTACTTC. It codes for CASSLDPVGSSYEQYF.

This chain uses TRBV9 with TRBJ2-1; no firm D call. V shed 0 bases and J shed 6 bases, with 13 bases lying between them. The germline gives CDR1 SGDLS, CDR2 YYNGEE. The CDR3 has 15 residues. The CDR3: CASSVGRFASNEQFF. The DNA of the CDR3 is TGTGCCAGCAGCGTAGGTAGATTCGCCTCCAATGAGCAGTTCTTC.

This chain connects TRBV11-2 to TRBJ2-3; TRBD2 might be the D (6 bases). Germline lookup yields CDR1 SGHAT and CDR2 FQNNGV. This CDR3 region has 13 residues. Deletions cut 8 bases from V and 9 bases from J, with 18 bases between. The CDR3 loop reads CASDARGAGTQYF. The CDR3 DNA sequence: TGTGCCAGCGACGCACGGGGCGCGGGAACGCAGTATTTT.

The V gene is TRBV19, the J gene TRBJ1-1, with D hard to call. This CDR3 comprises 14 residues. Trimming shortened V by 3 bases and J by 2 bases, and 10 bases separated the two germline ends. Germline CDR1 LNHDA, CDR2 SQIVND (reference sequence). CDR3 loop: CASSIGRGNTEAFF. The CDR3 nucleotides are TGTGCCAGTAGTATTGGGAGAGGAAACACTGAAGCTTTCTTT.

The chain carries TRBV5-6 and TRBJ2-1, with 9 bases matching TRBD2. Germline assignment: CDR1 SGHDT and CDR2 YYEEEE. V lost 4 bases to trimming and J lost 9 bases; unmatched junction nucleotides: 8. CDR3 size: 14 residues. The CDR3 DNA follows: TGTGCCAGCAGCCCCGGGACTAGCCTCGGTGAGCAGTTCTTC. As protein: CASSPGTSLGEQFF.

The J gene is TRBJ2-2, the V gene TRBV7-9, with TRBD1 matching 8 bases. Germline V gives CDR1 SEHNR, CDR2 FQNEAQ (reference sequence). The CDR3 is 16 residues long. V gave up 5 bases and J gave up 0 bases; unmatched junction bases: 5. The CDR3 spells CASSRRTGPNTGELFF. The CDR3 nucleotides read TGTGCCAGCAGCCGGCGGACAGGGCCGAACACCGGGGAGCTGTTTTTT.

The genes are TRBV23-1 and TRBJ2-7; D call uncertain. TRBV23-1 falls under the ORF class, with uncertain function. The CDR3 runs 15 residues. V shed 0 bases and J shed 2 bases, with 11 bases lying between them. DNA for the CDR3: TGCGCCAGCAGTCAATCGGTCCCAGGAGCCTACGAGCAGTACTTC. It yields the protein CASSQSVPGAYEQYF.

This rearrangement joins TRBV9 to TRBJ2-7; the D gene could be TRBD1 or TRBD2 (5 bases each). The CDR3 runs to 12 residues. CDR1 is SGDLS and CDR2 is YYNGEE in the germline V gene. The V and J ends lost 3 bases and 7 bases respectively, with 11 bases between them. This chain's CDR3 is CASSGDGLEQYF. The DNA of the CDR3 is TGTGCCAGCAGCGGGGACGGACTTGAGCAGTACTTC.

This clonotype appeared a few times. J is TRBJ2-7 and V is TRBV7-8, with 9 bases lining up with TRBD2. Germline V gives CDR1 SGHVS, CDR2 FQNEAQ. Germline trimming cut 3 bases from V and 4 bases from J; bases unmatched to any gene: 13. The CDR3 loop spans 17 amino acids. CDR3 protein: CASSFGLAPTLFYEQYF. The CDR3 coding sequence is TGTGCCAGCAGCTTTGGACTAGCGCCAACCCTATTTTACGAGCAGTACTTC.

The chain links TRBV28 to TRBJ2-4, with TRBD1 as a possible D gene (5 bases). In germline, CDR1 is MDHEN, CDR2 SYDVKM. The CDR3 totals 14 residues. Trimming left V 5 bases short and J 9 bases short, with 17 bases between. The CDR3 loop reads CASSLYSAQGIQYF. In DNA form, the CDR3 reads TGTGCCAGCAGTCTCTACTCGGCTCAGGGCATTCAGTACTTC.

The chain recombines TRBV7-2 with TRBJ2-1, with TRBD2 matching 8 bases. This CDR3 comprises 17 residues. CDR1 is SGHTA and CDR2 is FQGNSA in the germline V gene. The V segment lost 1 base and the J segment 5 bases; nucleotides outside the gene matches: 10. The CDR3 spells CASSLGFTGGPNNEQFF. The CDR3 coding sequence is TGTGCCAGCAGCTTAGGTTTTACGGGAGGGCCAAACAATGAGCAGTTCTTC.

The chain joins TRBV19 to TRBJ2-1; D not certain. The CDR3 spans 13 residues. The V end was cut by 3 bases, the J end by 7 bases, with 10 bases between. Per the germline V gene, CDR1 is LNHDA and CDR2 is SQIVND (reference sequence). CDR3 loop: CASSIMEFNEQFF. CDR3 sequence (DNA): TGTGCCAGTAGTATTATGGAGTTTAATGAGCAGTTCTTC. Full variable domain (rest looked up from reference TRBV19 and TRBJ2-1): DGGITQSPKYLFRKEGQNVTLSCEQNLNHDAMYWYRQDPGQGLRLIYYSQIVNDFQKGDIAEGYSVSREKKESFPLTVTSAQKNPTAFYLCASSIMEFNEQFFGPGTRLTVL.

The V call is TRBV2, the J call TRBJ2-5; TRBD2 matches at 11 bases. This CDR3 has 14 amino acids. CDR1 is SNHLY and CDR2 is FYNNEI in the germline V gene. The ends lost 8 bases at V and 4 bases at J; junction bases unmatched: 6. CDR3 loop: CASRRLAGLETQYF. The CDR3 coding sequence is TGTGCCAGCCGTCGACTAGCGGGACTAGAGACCCAGTACTTC.

As for this clonotype: Without the conserved terminal phenylalanine or tryptophan, this CDR3 likely stems from a read error. V usage is TRBV27 and J usage is TRBJ2-5, with D possibly being TRBD1 or TRBD2 (5 bases each). CDR3 size: 15 residues. Germline lookup yields CDR1 MNHEY and CDR2 SMNVEV (reference sequence). Trimming took off 6 bases at V and 2 bases at J, with 16 bases between the two ends. The CDR3 here is CASSSVTGPQETQYL. For the CDR3, the DNA is TGTGCCAGCAGCTCCGTGACGGGGCCGCAAGAGACCCAGTACCTC.

The CDR3 nucleotides read TGTGCCAGCGCGCCGACAGGGGGTGTTCAGTACTTC. Translated: CASAPTGGVQYF. V is TRBV28 and J is TRBJ2-4; TRBD1 agrees at 9 bases. The J segment lost 11 bases and the V segment lost 8 bases, leaving 7 bases of the junction unmatched. The CDR3 is made up of 12 amino acids. Germline V gene data show CDR1 as MDHEN and CDR2 as SYDVKM.